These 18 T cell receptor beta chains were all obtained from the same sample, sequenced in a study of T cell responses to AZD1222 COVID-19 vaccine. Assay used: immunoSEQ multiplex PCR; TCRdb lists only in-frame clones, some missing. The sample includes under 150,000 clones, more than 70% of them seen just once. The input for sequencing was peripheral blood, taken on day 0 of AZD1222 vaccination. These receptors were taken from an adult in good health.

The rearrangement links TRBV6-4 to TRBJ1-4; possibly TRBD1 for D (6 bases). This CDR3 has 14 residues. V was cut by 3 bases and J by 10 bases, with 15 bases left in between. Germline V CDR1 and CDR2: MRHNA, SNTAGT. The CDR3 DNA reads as TGTGCCAGCAGTGAAGGGGGGGGCAGCGGAAAACTGTTTTTT. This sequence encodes CASSEGGGSGKLFF.

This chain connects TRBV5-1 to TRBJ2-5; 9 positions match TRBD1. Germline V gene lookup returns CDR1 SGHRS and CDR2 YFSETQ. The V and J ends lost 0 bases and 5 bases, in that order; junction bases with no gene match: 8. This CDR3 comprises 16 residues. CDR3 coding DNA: TGCGCCAGCAGCTTGGCCCCGGGACAGGGAAGGGAGACCCAGTACTTC. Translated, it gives CASSLAPGQGRETQYF.

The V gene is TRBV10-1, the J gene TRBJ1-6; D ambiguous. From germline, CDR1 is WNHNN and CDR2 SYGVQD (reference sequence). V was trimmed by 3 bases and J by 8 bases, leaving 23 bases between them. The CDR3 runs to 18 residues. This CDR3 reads CASSDHGWAALPYSPLHF. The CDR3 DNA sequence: TGCGCCAGCAGTGATCATGGGTGGGCAGCGTTGCCCTATTCACCCCTCCACTTT.

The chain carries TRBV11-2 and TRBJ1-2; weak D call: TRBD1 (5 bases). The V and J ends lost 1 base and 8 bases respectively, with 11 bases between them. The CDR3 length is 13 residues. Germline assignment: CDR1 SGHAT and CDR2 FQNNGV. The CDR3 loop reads CASSLGRGTGYTF. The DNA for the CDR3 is TGTGCCAGCAGCTTAGGAAGAGGGACGGGCTACACCTTC. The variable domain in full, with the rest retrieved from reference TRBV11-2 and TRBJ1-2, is EAGVAQSPRYKIIEKRQSVAFWCNPISGHATLYWYQQILGQGPKLLIQFQNNGVVDDSQLPKDRFSAERLKGVDSTLKIQPAKLEDSAVYLCASSLGRGTGYTFGSGTRLTVV.

The CDR3 sequence is CASSPPGQGTNTGELFF. The DNA for the CDR3 is TGTGCCAGCTCACCACCGGGACAGGGTACGAACACCGGGGAGCTGTTTTTT. This rearrangement joins TRBV18 to TRBJ2-2, with 9 nucleotides matching TRBD1. Trimming cost V 0 bases and J 0 bases; bases outside gene matches: 2. The CDR3 runs 17 residues. The germline gives CDR1 KGHSH, CDR2 LQKENI.

The CDR3 loop reads CASSRQGLNTEAFF. In DNA form, the CDR3 reads TGTGCCAGCTCACGGCAGGGATTGAACACTGAAGCTTTCTTT. The chain uses TRBV18 and TRBJ1-1, with D maybe TRBD1 (5 bases). V was shortened by 4 bases and J by 0 bases, with 9 bases between the two germline ends. There are 14 residues in the CDR3. Per germline, CDR1 KGHSH and CDR2 LQKENI.

The CDR3 sequence: CASSLGGGTGPTEAFF. CDR3 nucleotide sequence: TGTGCCAGCAGCTTGGGGGGGGGTACAGGGCCCACTGAAGCTTTCTTT. This chain connects TRBV5-4 to TRBJ1-1, with TRBD1 as a possible D gene (6 bases). Looked up from germline, CDR1 is SGHNT and CDR2 is YYREEE (reference sequence). CDR3 size: 16 residues. V gave up 0 bases and J gave up 4 bases, with 16 bases separating them.

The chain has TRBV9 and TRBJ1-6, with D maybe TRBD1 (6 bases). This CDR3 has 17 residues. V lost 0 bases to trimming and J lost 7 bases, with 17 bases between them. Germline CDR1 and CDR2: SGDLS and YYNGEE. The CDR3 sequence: CASSVEGQPRKNSPLHF. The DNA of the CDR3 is TGTGCCAGCAGCGTAGAAGGACAGCCGCGGAAAAATTCACCCCTCCACTTT.

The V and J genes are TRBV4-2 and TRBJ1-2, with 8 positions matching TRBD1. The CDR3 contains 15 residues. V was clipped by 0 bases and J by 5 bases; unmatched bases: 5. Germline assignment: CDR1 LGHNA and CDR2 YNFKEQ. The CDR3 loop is CASSQDPGQEYGYTF. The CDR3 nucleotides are TGTGCCAGCAGCCAAGACCCGGGACAGGAGTATGGCTACACCTTC.

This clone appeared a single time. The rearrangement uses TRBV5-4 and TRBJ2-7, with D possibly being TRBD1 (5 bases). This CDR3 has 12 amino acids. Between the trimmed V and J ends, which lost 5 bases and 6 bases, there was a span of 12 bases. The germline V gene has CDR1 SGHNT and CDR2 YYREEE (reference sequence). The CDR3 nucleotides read TGTGCCAGCAGGGCAGGGAAAGGCGAGCAGTACTTC. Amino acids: CASRAGKGEQYF. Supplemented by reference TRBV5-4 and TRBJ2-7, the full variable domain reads ETGVTQSPTHLIKTRGQQVTLRCSSQSGHNTVSWYQQALGQGPQFIFQYYREEENGRGNFPPRFSGLQFPNYSSELNVNALELDDSALYLCASRAGKGEQYFGPGTRLTVT.

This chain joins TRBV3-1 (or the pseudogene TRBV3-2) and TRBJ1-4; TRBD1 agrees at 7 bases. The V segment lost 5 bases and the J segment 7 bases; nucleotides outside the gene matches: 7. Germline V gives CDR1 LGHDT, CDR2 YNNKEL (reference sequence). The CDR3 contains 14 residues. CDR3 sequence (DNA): TGTGCCAGCAGCTCAGGACAGGAGAGTGAAAAACTGTTTTTT. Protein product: CASSSGQESEKLFF.

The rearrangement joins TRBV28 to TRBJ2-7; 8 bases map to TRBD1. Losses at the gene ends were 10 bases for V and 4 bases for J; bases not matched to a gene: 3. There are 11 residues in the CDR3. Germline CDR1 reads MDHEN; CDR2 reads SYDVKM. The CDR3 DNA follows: TGTGCCACAAACAGGGGGTACGAGCAGTACTTC. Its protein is CATNRGYEQYF. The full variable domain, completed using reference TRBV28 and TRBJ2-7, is DVKVTQSSRYLVKRTGEKVFLECVQDMDHENMFWYRQDPGLGLRLIYFSYDVKMKEKGDIPEGYSVSREKKERFSLILESASTNQTSMYLCATNRGYEQYFGPGTRLTVT.

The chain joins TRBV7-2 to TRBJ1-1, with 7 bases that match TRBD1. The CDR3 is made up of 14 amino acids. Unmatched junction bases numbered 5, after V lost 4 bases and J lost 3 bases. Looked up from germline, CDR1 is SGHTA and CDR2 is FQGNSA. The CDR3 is CASSSQGGYTEAFF. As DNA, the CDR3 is TGTGCCAGCAGCTCGCAGGGGGGATACACTGAAGCTTTCTTT.

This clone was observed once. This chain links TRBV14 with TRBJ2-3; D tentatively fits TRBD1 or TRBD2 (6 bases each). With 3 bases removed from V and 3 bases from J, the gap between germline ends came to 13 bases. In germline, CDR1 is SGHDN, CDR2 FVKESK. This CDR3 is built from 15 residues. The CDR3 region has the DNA TGTGCCAGCAGCCAGTTAGGGGGAGGAACAGATACGCAGTATTTT. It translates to CASSQLGGGTDTQYF.

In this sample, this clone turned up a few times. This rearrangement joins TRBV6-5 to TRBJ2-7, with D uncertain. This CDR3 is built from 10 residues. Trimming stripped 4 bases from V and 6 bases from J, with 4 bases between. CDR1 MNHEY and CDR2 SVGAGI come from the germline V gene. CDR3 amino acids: CASSSTEQYF. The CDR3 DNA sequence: TGTGCCAGCAGTTCGACCGAGCAGTACTTC.

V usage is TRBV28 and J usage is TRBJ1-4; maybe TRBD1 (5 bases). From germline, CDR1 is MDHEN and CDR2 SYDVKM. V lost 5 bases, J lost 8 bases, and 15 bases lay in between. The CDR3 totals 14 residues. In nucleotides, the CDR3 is TGTGCCAGCAGTGGGATCCAGGGATGGGAAAAACTGTTTTTT. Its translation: CASSGIQGWEKLFF.

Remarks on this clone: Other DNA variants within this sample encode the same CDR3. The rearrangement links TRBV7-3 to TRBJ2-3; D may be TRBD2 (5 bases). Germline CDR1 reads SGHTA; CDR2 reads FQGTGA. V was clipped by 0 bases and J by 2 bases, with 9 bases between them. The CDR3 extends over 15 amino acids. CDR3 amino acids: CASSLTGVSTDTQYF. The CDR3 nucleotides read TGTGCCAGCAGCTTAACCGGGGTCTCCACAGATACGCAGTATTTT.

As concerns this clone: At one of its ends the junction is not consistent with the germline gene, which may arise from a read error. The CDR3 reads CASSMDRDNEQFF. The CDR3 coding sequence is TGTGCTAGCAGCATGGACAGGGATAATGAGCAGTTCTTC. The rearrangement joins TRBV7-7 to TRBJ2-1; TRBD1 matches at 8 bases. In germline, CDR1 is SSHAT, CDR2 FNYEAQ (reference sequence). The CDR3 covers 13 residues.